A selection of T cell receptor beta chains follows, all from one sample in a study of blood T cell repertoires in COVID-19. Sequencing was performed with immunoSEQ multiplex PCR; in TCRdb, only in-frame clones are kept and a portion is missing. Of some 69,000 clones listed, around 77% were seen once; the top ten hold about 15%. The sample consisted of peripheral blood. The receptors stem from a man in his sixties with acute or convalescent COVID-19. Both conserved end residues are part of each CDR3. The D gene is left open where the match is weak. Not every row has a clone size; where given, it reads once, few, many or a size class.

J: TRBJ1-2
size: -
D: -
V: TRBV10-3
DNA: TGTGCCAGCGGGACTAGCTATGGCTACACCTTC
CDR3: CASGTSYGYTF

J: TRBJ2-2
size: -
D: -
V: TRBV6-5
DNA: TGTGCCAGCAGTTATTCTCCGGCGAACACCGGGGAGCTGTTTTTT
CDR3: CASSYSPANTGELFF

J: TRBJ2-3
size: once
D: -
V: TRBV7-3
DNA: TGTGCCAGCAGCTCCTGGGGGGAAGGCACAGATACGCAGTATTTT
CDR3: CASSSWGEGTDTQYF

J: TRBJ1-5
size: -
D: TRBD1
V: TRBV2
DNA: TGTGCCAGCATCAGGGACAGCCCATATAGCAATCAGCCCCAGCATTTT
CDR3: CASIRDSPYSNQPQHF

J: TRBJ1-6
size: -
D: -
V: TRBV27
DNA: TGTGCCAGCAGTTTATACATTAATTCACCCCTCCACTTT
CDR3: CASSLYINSPLHF

J: TRBJ2-1
size: -
D: TRBD2
V: TRBV15
DNA: TGTGCCACCAGCAGAGGGCCACTAGCGGGGGAACGAAACAATGAGCAGTTCTTC
CDR3: CATSRGPLAGERNNEQFF

J: TRBJ1-1
size: -
D: -
V: TRBV5-4
DNA: TGTGCCAGCAGAATACCAGGGTACACTGAAGCTTTCTTT
CDR3: CASRIPGYTEAFF

J: TRBJ1-2
size: -
D: -
V: TRBV5-4
DNA: TGTGCCAGCAGCGGACAACAGGGCTTTAGCTATGGCTACACCTTC
CDR3: CASSGQQGFSYGYTF

J: TRBJ2-6
size: -
D: -
V: TRBV6-2/TRBV6-3
DNA: TGTGCCAGCAGTCCATTCCGGGGTTCGGGGGCCAACGTCCTGACTTTC
CDR3: CASSPFRGSGANVLTF

J: TRBJ2-7
size: few
D: -
V: TRBV5-4
DNA: TGTGCCAGCAGCTTGTCCCGGGGCGAGCAGTACTTC
CDR3: CASSLSRGEQYF

J: TRBJ2-3
size: once
D: -
V: TRBV5-6
DNA: TGTGCCAGCAGCTCCAGGGGAGGGACAGATACGCAGTATTTT
CDR3: CASSSRGGTDTQYF